A selection of T cell receptor beta chains follows, all from one sample in a study of blood T cell repertoires in COVID-19. Sequencing was performed with immunoSEQ multiplex PCR; in TCRdb, only in-frame clones are kept and a portion is missing. The sample includes about 300,000 clones, roughly 86% of them seen just once. The sequencing input was peripheral blood. These TCRs come from a woman aged 25-40 years with COVID-19, enrolled during active disease. Each CDR3 is given with its conserved first and last residue. Each record gives: V gene, D gene, J gene, clone size, CDR3 DNA, CDR3 protein. D genes are given only for firm matches. Rows may omit the clone size; those that give it use once, few, many or a size class.

>TRBV9|TRBD1|TRBJ1-4|once
TGTGCCAGCAGCGCGCGGACAGGGGGGGCCGAAAAACTGTTTTTT
CASSARTGGAEKLFF
>TRBV11-3|.|TRBJ2-3|once
TGTGCCAGCGATCGGGGGGCATCAGATACGCAGTATTTT
CASDRGASDTQYF
>TRBV11-2|.|TRBJ1-1|.
TGTGCCAGCAGCTTAGGAGGTAGCCTCCGGGCTTTCTTT
CASSLGGSLRAFF
>TRBV28|TRBD1|TRBJ1-4|few
TGTGCCAGCAGTATACTACAGGGGGCTAATGAAAAACTGTTTTTT
CASSILQGANEKLFF
>TRBV3-1/TRBV3-2|.|TRBJ2-2|.
TGTGCCAGCAGCCAATATACGACTGACAGCGGGGAGCTGTTTTTT
CASSQYTTDSGELFF
>TRBV27|.|TRBJ1-2|.
TGTGCCAGCAGTCCGAGGGGACTATTCAGCGGCTACACCTTC
CASSPRGLFSGYTF
>TRBV19|.|TRBJ1-2|.
TGTGCCACCTCTTGGGCCATGGTTGCAGATGGCTACACCTTC
CATSWAMVADGYTF
>TRBV4-3|TRBD1|TRBJ1-3|.
TGCGCCAGCAGCCAAGCGGGGACAGTCTCTGGAAACACCATATATTTT
CASSQAGTVSGNTIYF
>TRBV10-3|.|TRBJ2-3|.
TGTGCCATCAGGGCGCGGGACGCAGATACGCAGTATTTT
CAIRARDADTQYF
>TRBV4-2|.|TRBJ2-7|.
TGTGCCAGCAGCCAAGACTGGACTCCCAGCTACGAGCAGTACTTC
CASSQDWTPSYEQYF
>TRBV15|.|TRBJ1-4|.
TGTGCCACCAGCAGAGATTTGGGGACTGCAACTAATGAAAAACTGTTTTTT
CATSRDLGTATNEKLFF
>TRBV7-9|TRBD1|TRBJ1-2|.
TGTGCCAGCAGCTTCGCCTTTAACAGGCCCACAGGGGACTATGGCTACACCTTC
CASSFAFNRPTGDYGYTF
>TRBV19|TRBD1|TRBJ1-1|.
TGTGCCAGTTCTCTTGGTATCGGACAGGGGAAAGCTGAAGCTTTCTTT
CASSLGIGQGKAEAFF
>TRBV6-2/TRBV6-3|.|TRBJ2-3|.
TGTGCCAGCAGCCCACTTACTAGAGATACGCAGTATTTT
CASSPLTRDTQYF
>TRBV4-2|TRBD2|TRBJ2-1|once
TGTGCCAGCAGCCAAGATCAACTAGCGGGGGAGATTGAGCAGTTCTTC
CASSQDQLAGEIEQFF
>TRBV6-5|.|TRBJ1-5|.
TGTGCCAGCAGTCCCGACAGATTTAGCAATCAGCCCCAGCATTTT
CASSPDRFSNQPQHF
>TRBV5-1|TRBD1|TRBJ1-1|.
TGCGCCAGCAGCCTAGGGGGCCCGTTGTCTGAAGCTTTCTTT
CASSLGGPLSEAFF
>TRBV5-5|TRBD1|TRBJ1-6|.
TGTGCCAGCAGAGCGACAGGGGAGAAACTCTATAATTCACCCCTCCACTTT
CASRATGEKLYNSPLHF
>TRBV7-6|.|TRBJ2-3|.
TGTGCCAGCAGCTTAGACAGGGATCGAAATACGCAGTATTTT
CASSLDRDRNTQYF
>TRBV4-2|TRBD1|TRBJ2-2|.
TGTGCCAGCAGCCATTGGACAGGGGTGGGGACCGGGGAGCTGTTTTTT
CASSHWTGVGTGELFF
>TRBV12-3/TRBV12-4|.|TRBJ1-6|.
TGTGCCAGCAGCCAGGGACTTAATTCACCCCTCCACTTT
CASSQGLNSPLHF
>TRBV10-3|.|TRBJ2-1|.
TGTGCCATCGGGGTCGGAGGGGAAAGTGGTGAGCAGTTCTTC
CAIGVGGESGEQFF
>TRBV6-1|TRBD2|TRBJ2-5|.
TGTGCCAGCAGTGAAGCCGGGACTAGCCAAGAGACCCAGTACTTC
CASSEAGTSQETQYF
>TRBV5-1|.|TRBJ2-1|once
TGCGCCAGCAGCTTGTACGGTCCCCTCAATGAGCAGTTCTTC
CASSLYGPLNEQFF
>TRBV10-3|.|TRBJ2-5|.
TGTGCCATCAGTGAGCCCCGGGCGGCGGGGACCCAGTACTTC
CAISEPRAAGTQYF
>TRBV2|.|TRBJ1-1|.
TGTGCCGGTACAGTGAACACTGAAGCTTTCTTT
CAGTVNTEAFF
>TRBV6-2/TRBV6-3|.|TRBJ1-1|.
TGTGCCAGCAGTTACTCGGGGCAGCCGCGTACTGAAGCTTTCTTT
CASSYSGQPRTEAFF
>TRBV3-1/TRBV3-2|TRBD1|TRBJ1-2|.
TGTGCCAGCAGCCACAGAGGACAGGGGGCGGTTGGCTACACCTTC
CASSHRGQGAVGYTF
>TRBV4-1|.|TRBJ2-7|.
TGCGCCAGCAGCCTCCGACACTCCTACGAGCAGTACTTC
CASSLRHSYEQYF
>TRBV2|TRBD2|TRBJ2-3|.
TGTGCCAGCACCCCTAGCGGTTCTGGGGATACGCAGTATTTT
CASTPSGSGDTQYF
>TRBV3-1/TRBV3-2|TRBD1|TRBJ1-5|.
TGTGCCAGCAGCACCCAGGGGGATCAGCCCCAGCATTTT
CASSTQGDQPQHF
>TRBV7-9|TRBD1|TRBJ2-7|.
TGTGCCAGCAGTTACGAAACCGGGACAGGGGCCTACGAGCAGTACTTC
CASSYETGTGAYEQYF
>TRBV20-1|.|TRBJ1-2|.
TGCAGTGCTAGAGACAGGGCTGGCTACACCTTC
CSARDRAGYTF
>TRBV7-8|.|TRBJ2-3|.
TGTGCCAGCAGTCTGGGACTCTCGGATACGCAGTATTTT
CASSLGLSDTQYF
>TRBV5-1|.|TRBJ2-2|.
TGCGCCAGCAGGTTGGCCGGGGGGAACACCGGGGAGCTGTTTTTT
CASRLAGGNTGELFF
>TRBV19|TRBD2|TRBJ2-2|.
TGTGCCAGTAGTATGCAGCGGGGGGCCCCCGGGGAGCTGTTTTTT
CASSMQRGAPGELFF
>TRBV5-6|.|TRBJ1-1|.
TGTGCCAGCAGCTTGGTCTTGAGCACTGAAGCTTTCTTT
CASSLVLSTEAFF
>TRBV6-5|TRBD1|TRBJ1-1|.
TGTGCCAGCGGAAGGGACAGGGGGCAGAACACTGAAGCTTTCTTT
CASGRDRGQNTEAFF
>TRBV27|.|TRBJ1-2|.
TGTGCCAGCAGCCCCTCCCAGGGTGCTAACTATGGCTACACCTTC
CASSPSQGANYGYTF
>TRBV11-3|TRBD1|TRBJ1-1|.
TGTGCCAGCAGCCCGGACAGGTGGGTTGAAGCTTTCTTT
CASSPDRWVEAFF
>TRBV5-1|TRBD1|TRBJ1-5|.
TGCGCCAGCAGCAGGACAGGGGGCAGAGAGCCCCAGCATTTT
CASSRTGGREPQHF
>TRBV4-2|TRBD1|TRBJ1-4|.
TGTGCCAGCAGCCAAGAAGAGGGGGCGTGGAAACTGTTTTTT
CASSQEEGAWKLFF
>TRBV6-5|.|TRBJ1-1|few
TGTGCCAGCAGTTACCAGGGGCTAAACACTGAAGCTTTCTTT
CASSYQGLNTEAFF
>TRBV5-6|TRBD1|TRBJ2-5|once
TGTGCCAGCAGCTTCGGGACAGGGTGGGAGACCCAGTACTTC
CASSFGTGWETQYF
>TRBV29-1|.|TRBJ2-3|.
TGCAGCGTTGATGGGGGGGCGCTTGCAGATACGCAGTATTTT
CSVDGGALADTQYF
>TRBV5-6|.|TRBJ2-5|.
TGTGCCAGCAGCTTGGTCTTAGAGACCCAGTACTTC
CASSLVLETQYF
>TRBV2|.|TRBJ1-2|.
TGTGCCAGCATTCTATTCGGACGGGAGACCTATGGCTACACCTTC
CASILFGRETYGYTF
>TRBV6-1|TRBD1|TRBJ1-2|.
TGTGCCAGCAGTGAAGGGGCCTACCCGGGACAGGGGTATACTGGCTACACCTTC
CASSEGAYPGQGYTGYTF
>TRBV6-1|.|TRBJ1-5|.
TGTGCCAGCAGTGAATATCAGGGCAGGGCCCAGCATTTT
CASSEYQGRAQHF
>TRBV29-1|TRBD1|TRBJ2-2|.
TGCAGCGTTTTCGGGACAGGAAGGACCGGGGAGCTGTTTTTT
CSVFGTGRTGELFF
>TRBV4-1|.|TRBJ1-4|.
TGCGCCAGCAGCCTACCAAAAAGACCAGGGAATGGAGCAACTAATGAAAAACTGTTTTTT
CASSLPKRPGNGATNEKLFF
>TRBV11-2|.|TRBJ1-2|.
TGTGCCAGCAGCTTATTTACAGGGAGGGACCAGACGAACTATGGCTACACCTTC
CASSLFTGRDQTNYGYTF
>TRBV19|.|TRBJ2-4|.
TGTGCCAGTAGTATCCGGACAGTTCAGTACTTC
CASSIRTVQYF
>TRBV18|TRBD2|TRBJ2-6|.
TGTGCCAGCTCACCGGGACTAGCGGTGTCTGGGGCCAACGTCCTGACTTTC
CASSPGLAVSGANVLTF
>TRBV4-1|.|TRBJ1-6|.
TGCGCCAGCAGCCAAGGGTACGCGAGCTCCTATAATTCACCCCTCCACTTT
CASSQGYASSYNSPLHF
>TRBV18|TRBD1|TRBJ1-1|.
TGTGCCAGCTCAACTGAACAGGGGACTGAAGCTTTCTTT
CASSTEQGTEAFF
>TRBV4-1|TRBD2|TRBJ2-2|.
TGCGCCAGCAGCCAGGCGGGGGGGCGAACCGGGGAGCTGTTTTTT
CASSQAGGRTGELFF
>TRBV2|.|TRBJ1-5|.
TGTGCCAGCAACGCAGGGTCAAACAATCAGCCCCAGCATTTT
CASNAGSNNQPQHF
>TRBV12-5|TRBD1|TRBJ2-7|.
TGTGCTAGTGGCAAGGGACAGGCGGTCGAGCAGTACTTC
CASGKGQAVEQYF